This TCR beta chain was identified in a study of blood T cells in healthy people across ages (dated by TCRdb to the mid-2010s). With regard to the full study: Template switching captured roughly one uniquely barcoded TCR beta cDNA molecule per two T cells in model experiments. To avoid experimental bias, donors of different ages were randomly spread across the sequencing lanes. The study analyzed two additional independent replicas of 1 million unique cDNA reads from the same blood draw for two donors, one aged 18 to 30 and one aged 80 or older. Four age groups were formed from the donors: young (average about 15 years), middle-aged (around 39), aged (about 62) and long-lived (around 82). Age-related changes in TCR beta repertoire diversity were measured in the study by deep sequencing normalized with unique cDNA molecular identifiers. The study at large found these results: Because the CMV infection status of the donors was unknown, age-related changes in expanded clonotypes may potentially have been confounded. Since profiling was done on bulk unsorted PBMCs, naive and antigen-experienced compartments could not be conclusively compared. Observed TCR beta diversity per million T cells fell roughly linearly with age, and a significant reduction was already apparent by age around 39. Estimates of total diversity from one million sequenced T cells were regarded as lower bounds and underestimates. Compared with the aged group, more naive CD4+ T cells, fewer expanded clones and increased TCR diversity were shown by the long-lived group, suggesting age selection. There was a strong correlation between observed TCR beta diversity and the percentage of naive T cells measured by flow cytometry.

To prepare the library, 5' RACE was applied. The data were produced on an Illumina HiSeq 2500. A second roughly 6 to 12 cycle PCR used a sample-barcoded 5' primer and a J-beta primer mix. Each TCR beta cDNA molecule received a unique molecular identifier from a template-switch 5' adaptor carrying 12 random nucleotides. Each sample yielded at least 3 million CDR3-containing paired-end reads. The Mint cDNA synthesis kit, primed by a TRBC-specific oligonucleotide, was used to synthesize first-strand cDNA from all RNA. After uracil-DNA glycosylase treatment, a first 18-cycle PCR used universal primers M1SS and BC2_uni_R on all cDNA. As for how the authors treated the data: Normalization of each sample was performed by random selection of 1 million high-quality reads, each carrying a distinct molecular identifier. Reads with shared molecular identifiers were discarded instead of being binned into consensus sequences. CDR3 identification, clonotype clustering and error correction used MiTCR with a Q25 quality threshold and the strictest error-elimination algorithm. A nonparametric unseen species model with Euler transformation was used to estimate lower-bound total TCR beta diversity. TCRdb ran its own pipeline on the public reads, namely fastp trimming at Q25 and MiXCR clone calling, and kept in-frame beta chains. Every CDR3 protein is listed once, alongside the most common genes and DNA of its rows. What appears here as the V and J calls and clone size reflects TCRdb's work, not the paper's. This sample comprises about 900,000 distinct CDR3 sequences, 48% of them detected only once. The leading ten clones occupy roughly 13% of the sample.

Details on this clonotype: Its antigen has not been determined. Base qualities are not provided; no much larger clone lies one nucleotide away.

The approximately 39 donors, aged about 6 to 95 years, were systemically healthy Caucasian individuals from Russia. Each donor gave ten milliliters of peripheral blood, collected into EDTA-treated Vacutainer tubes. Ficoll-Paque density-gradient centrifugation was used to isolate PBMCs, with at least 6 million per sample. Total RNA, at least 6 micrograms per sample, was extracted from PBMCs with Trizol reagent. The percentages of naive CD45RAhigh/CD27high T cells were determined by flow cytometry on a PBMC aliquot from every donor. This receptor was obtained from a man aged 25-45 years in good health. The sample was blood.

The CDR3 region: CASSYLQGDRNSPLHF. The nucleotides are TGCGCCAGCAGCTACCTACAGGGAGACCGTAATTCACCCCTCCACTTT. In this chain, TRBV5-1 is recombined with TRBJ1-6; tentative D gene TRBD1, with 6 bases matching. CDR1 and CDR2, looked up from the germline V gene, are SGHRS and YFSETQ. From its cysteine to its phenylalanine, the CDR3 spans 16 amino acids. Only the CDR3 part of the read is kept: 48 bases, read in frame from the first base. V is cut by 3 bases and J by 6 bases, and the space between the germline ends is 16 bases.